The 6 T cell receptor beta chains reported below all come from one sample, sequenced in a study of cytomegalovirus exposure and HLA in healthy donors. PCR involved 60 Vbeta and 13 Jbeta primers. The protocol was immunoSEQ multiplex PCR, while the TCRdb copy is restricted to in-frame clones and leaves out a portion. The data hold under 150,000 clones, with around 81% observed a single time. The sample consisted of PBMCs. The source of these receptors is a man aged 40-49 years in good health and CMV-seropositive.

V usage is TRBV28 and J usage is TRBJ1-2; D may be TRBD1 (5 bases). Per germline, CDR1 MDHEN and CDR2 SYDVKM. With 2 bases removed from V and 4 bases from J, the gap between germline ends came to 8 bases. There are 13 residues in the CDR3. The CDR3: CASSLTGAYGYTF. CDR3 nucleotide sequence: TGTGCCAGCAGTTTAACAGGAGCCTATGGCTACACCTTC.

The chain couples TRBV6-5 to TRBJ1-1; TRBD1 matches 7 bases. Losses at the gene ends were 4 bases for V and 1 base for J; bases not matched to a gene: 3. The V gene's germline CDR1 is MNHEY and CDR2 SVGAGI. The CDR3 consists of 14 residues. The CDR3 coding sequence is TGTGCCAGCAGTTCGCCAGGGGGGAACACTGAAGCTTTCTTT. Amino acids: CASSSPGGNTEAFF.

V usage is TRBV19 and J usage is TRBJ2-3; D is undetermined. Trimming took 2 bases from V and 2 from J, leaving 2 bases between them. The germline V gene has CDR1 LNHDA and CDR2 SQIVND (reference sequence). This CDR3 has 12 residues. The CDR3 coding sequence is TGTGCCAGTAGTATATACACAGATACGCAGTATTTT. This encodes CASSIYTDTQYF.

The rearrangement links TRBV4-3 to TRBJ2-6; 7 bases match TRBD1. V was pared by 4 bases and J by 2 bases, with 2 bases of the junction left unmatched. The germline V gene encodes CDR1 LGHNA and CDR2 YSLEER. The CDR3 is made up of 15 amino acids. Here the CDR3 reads CASSLQGAGANVLTF. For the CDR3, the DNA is TGCGCCAGCAGCCTTCAGGGGGCTGGGGCCAACGTCCTGACTTTC.

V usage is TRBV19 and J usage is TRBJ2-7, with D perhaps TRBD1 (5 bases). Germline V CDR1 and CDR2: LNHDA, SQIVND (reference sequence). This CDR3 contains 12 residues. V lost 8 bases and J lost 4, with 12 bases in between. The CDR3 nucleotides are TGTGCCAGTGGAGACAGCTCTTACGAGCAGTACTTC. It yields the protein CASGDSSYEQYF.

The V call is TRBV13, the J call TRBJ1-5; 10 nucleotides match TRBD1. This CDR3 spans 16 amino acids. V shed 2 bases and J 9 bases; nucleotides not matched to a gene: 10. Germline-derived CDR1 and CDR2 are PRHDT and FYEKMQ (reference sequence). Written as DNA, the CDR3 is TGTGCCAGCAGCTTACCCGGACAGGGGGGAGTATGGCCCCAGCATTTT. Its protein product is CASSLPGQGGVWPQHF.